This record looks at one T cell receptor beta chain sequence and its context. Profiling relied on immunoSEQ multiplex PCR, and the TCRdb table lists in-frame clones only, not all of them. Of roughly 100,000 clones in the sample, about 88% were seen once. This sample was taken from a study of blood T cell repertoires in COVID-19. V lost 5 bases, J lost 6 bases, and 11 bases lay in between. The CDR3 runs to 13 residues. Germline V gene data show CDR1 as LNHDA and CDR2 as SQIVND (reference sequence). V gene TRBV19 combines with J gene TRBJ1-5; D gene unclear. The receptor was derived from a human donor in a cohort sampled during active COVID-19. Input material: peripheral blood. CDR3 sequence (DNA): TGTGCCAGTAGTCAAGTGGTGGCTCAGCCCCAGCATTTT. As protein: CASSQVVAQPQHF.